This TCR beta chain comes out of a study of blood T cell repertoires in COVID-19. Study processing details: Counts of nucleated cells, estimated from reference gene primer amplification, were obtained. Here immunoSEQ multiplex PCR was the method, and the copy in TCRdb shows in-frame clones only, minus some. The V and J calls and clone size come from that table; D and trimming were worked out from the DNA. Of 200,000 to 250,000 clones in the sample, approximately 83% are singletons; the top ten hold approximately 3%. Sequenced material: peripheral blood. The TCR originated in a woman aged 25 to 39 who had recovered from COVID-19.

The CDR3: CASSLRGGETQYF. The DNA for the CDR3 is TGTGCCAGCAGTTTAAGGGGAGGAGAGACCCAGTACTTC. This sequence joins TRBV28 and TRBJ2-5; D possibly corresponds to TRBD2 (6 bases). The CDR3 extends over 13 amino acids. V was shortened by 2 bases and J by 4 bases, with 8 bases between the two germline ends. Germline V CDR1 and CDR2: MDHEN, SYDVKM.